The next 4 T cell receptor beta chains were all read from a single sample in a study of blood T cell repertoires in COVID-19. Sequencing was performed with immunoSEQ multiplex PCR; in TCRdb, only in-frame clones are kept and a portion is missing. The sample holds more than 110,000 clones; 78% are singletons and the top ten take more than 5%. The sample was PBMCs or T cells enriched from blood (not recorded which). These receptors all come from a woman between 50 and 59 years old who had recovered from COVID-19.

This clone occurred a few times. The gene calls are TRBV28 and TRBJ2-7, with a tentative D call TRBD2 (6 bases). The CDR3 loop spans 13 amino acids. From germline, CDR1 is MDHEN and CDR2 SYDVKM. V was cut by 6 bases and J by 3 bases, with 12 bases left in between. The CDR3 here is CASSLGTLYEQYF. CDR3 sequence (DNA): TGTGCCAGCAGCTTGGGGACTCTCTACGAGCAGTACTTC.

This clone was seen a handful of times. This chain uses TRBV24-1 with TRBJ1-2; the match to TRBD1 covers 11 bases. The CDR3 consists of 17 residues. Germline V lookup: CDR1 KGHDR, CDR2 SFDVKD. The V and J ends lost 4 bases and 4 bases, in that order; junction bases with no gene match: 10. DNA of the CDR3: TGTGCCACCAGTGACCCAACTGGACAGGGGGCAAGCTATGGCTACACCTTC. Protein product: CATSDPTGQGASYGYTF.

This rearrangement joins TRBV5-1 to TRBJ1-4, with 9 bases aligning to TRBD1. Trimming took 2 bases from V and 3 from J; bases not matched to a gene: 2. The V gene's germline CDR1 is SGHRS and CDR2 YFSETQ. This CDR3 is 15 amino acids long. The CDR3 DNA reads TGCGCCAGCAGCTTTCGACAGGGGGCTAATGAAAAACTGTTTTTT. Translating gives CASSFRQGANEKLFF.

This clone came up once. The chain couples TRBV3-1 (or the pseudogene TRBV3-2) to TRBJ1-1; tentatively, D is TRBD1 (5 bases). This CDR3 spans 14 amino acids. Between the trimmed V and J ends, which lost 2 bases and 0 bases, there was a span of 7 bases. Germline V gene data show CDR1 as LGHDT and CDR2 as YNNKEL (reference sequence). The CDR3 sequence is CASSQKGVNTEAFF. The CDR3 DNA follows: TGTGCCAGCAGCCAAAAAGGGGTGAACACTGAAGCTTTCTTT.